This TCR beta chain is from a study of T and B cells in COVID-19 patients (dated by TCRdb to 2020 to 2021). For context, the study as a whole: Using TRB and IGH repertoire sequencing of peripheral blood, the study characterized adaptive immunity in COVID-19 patients who had active infection or had recovered. A recovered cohort was made up of roughly 19 patients contributing approximately 20 samples, mostly after mild to moderate COVID-19 managed as outpatients. Patients in the recovered cohort had a median age of 34 years, compared with around 70 years for patients in the active-infection cohort. In the active-infection cohort, about 60% of the 20 patients were critically ill and required mechanical ventilation or ECMO. Comorbidities linked to unfavorable COVID-19 outcome were present in about 90% of the roughly 20 patients in the active-infection cohort. The TCR and BCR sequence repository comprised over 35 patients and 60 to 85 time points, with over 8 million TCR sequences analysed. A couple of patients belonged to both the recovered and active cohorts because samples were available from active disease and after recovery. Repertoire analyses used an age-matched reference group of approximately 40 healthy donors who were negative for COVID-19 antibodies as the comparison. As many as 9 follow-up blood samples were collected from each patient, and in some individuals these samples spanned different disease stages.

Sequencing instrument: Illumina MiSeq. TRB rearrangements were amplified by multiplex PCR with BIOMED2 TRB-A/B primer pools. Illumina-compatible adapters and 7-nucleotide sample barcodes were attached to the amplicons in two consecutive PCRs. All library PCRs used Phusion HS II polymerase. The amplicons were purified from gel with the NucleoSpin Gel and PCR Clean-up kit, measured on Qubit, and then pooled at about 3.7 nM. Amplicon pool quality was checked on an Agilent 2100 Bioanalyzer before Illumina next-generation sequencing. Per the authors' processing: MiXCR 3.0.8 with the default MiXCR reference library was used to annotate TRB rearrangements. Sequences with fewer than 2 reads and non-productive reads were filtered out, and every unique CDR3 nucleotide sequence was treated as a single clone. Clonality, diversity, richness and V-J gene usage were calculated in R 3.5.1. TCR clustering by CDR3 similarity used GLIPH2, with generation probabilities calculated by OLGA. Only GLIPH2 clusters with at least four unique TCR clonotypes present in at least three individuals were retained. In-frame beta chains were kept once TCRdb had trimmed the public reads at Q25 with fastp and called clones with MiXCR. Entries that share a CDR3 protein sequence are merged under the most common genes and DNA. The V and J calls and clone size are TCRdb's, not the authors'. The sample records about 8,400 distinct CDR3 sequences, around 25% of which are singletons. 5% to 8% of the sample goes to the ten largest clones.

This clonotype is described as medium-sized (0.01 to 0.1%). What this receptor recognizes is not known. Nothing much larger sits one base from this clone, and base qualities are not available. Genomic DNA extracted from blood was used in amounts of roughly 240-500 ng for amplification of TRB repertoires. Findings and caveats that apply to the study as a whole: During active COVID-19 the TRB repertoires were highly clonal, but at recovery diversity and richness rose above the levels seen in healthy donors. Blood samples obtained from mildly ill patients during symptoms, as well as early samples obtained from severe cases, were available only in scarce numbers. A total of about 2,000 TCR clusters were exclusive to the recovered cohort, and 31 of those clusters were low-pGen clusters. Specific T cell subsets (CD4+/Treg/CD8+) and sorted SARS-CoV-2-responsive or tetramer+ T cells had not yet been sequenced, and these experiments were ongoing. It was stated that prospective validation of the reported TCR clusters was required before the clusters could be put to clinical use. TRBV/TRBJ gene usage was reported as strongly skewed in patients with COVID-19. The cohort was considered too small to assess HLA contributions to COVID-19 susceptibility or severity.

The source of this sequence is a human donor who had recovered from COVID-19. Sequencing was done on a sample of blood.

This receptor has the CDR3 CASSLGGDTIYF. In nucleotide form, the sequence is TGTGCCAGCAGTTTGGGGGGGGACACCATATATTTT. The rearrangement combines TRBV27 with TRBJ1-3, and TRBD1 may be the D gene, going by 5 matching bases. Taken from the germline V gene (reference sequence), the CDR1 and CDR2 loops are MNHEY and SMNVEV. The V end loses 3 bases and the J end loses 8 bases, and a stretch of 8 bases separates them. The CDR3 has 12 amino acids, counting the end cysteine and phenylalanine. CDR3 DNA is the only sequence kept; it has 36 bases, read in frame from the first base.